The entry below describes one T cell receptor (beta chain). Its specificity is unknown. This sample is drawn from a study of OX40 agonist ivuxolimab in advanced cancers. Looking at the study overall: From about 20 to 80 years was the age range, with a mean of around 54 years, and roughly 83% were male. A partial response was reached by three patients: one with hepatocellular carcinoma and two with cutaneous melanoma. The study's findings and limits: At 0.1 to 3.0 mg/kg, clonal expansion of CD4+ and CD8+ blood T cells had occurred by week 6. On average, CD8+ T cells showed a greater number of expanded clones than CD4+.

Sequencing was performed with immunoSEQ multiplex PCR; in TCRdb, only in-frame clones are kept and a portion is missing. The sample has roughly 98,000 clones, roughly 83% seen once. CDR1 KGHSH and CDR2 LQKENI come from the germline V gene. V gave up 6 bases and J gave up 7 bases; unmatched junction bases: 6. There are 13 residues in the CDR3. Sequenced material: CD4+ or CD8+ T cells sorted from blood, taken in a trial of the OX40 agonist ivuxolimab. The chain combines TRBV18 with TRBJ2-4, with 7 bases identical to TRBD2. This TCR was recovered from an adult with an advanced solid tumor such as melanoma, head and neck, liver or kidney cancer. The chain's CDR3 is CASSLGEGNIQYF. In DNA, the CDR3 is TGTGCCAGCTCCCTCGGGGAGGGCAACATTCAGTACTTC.